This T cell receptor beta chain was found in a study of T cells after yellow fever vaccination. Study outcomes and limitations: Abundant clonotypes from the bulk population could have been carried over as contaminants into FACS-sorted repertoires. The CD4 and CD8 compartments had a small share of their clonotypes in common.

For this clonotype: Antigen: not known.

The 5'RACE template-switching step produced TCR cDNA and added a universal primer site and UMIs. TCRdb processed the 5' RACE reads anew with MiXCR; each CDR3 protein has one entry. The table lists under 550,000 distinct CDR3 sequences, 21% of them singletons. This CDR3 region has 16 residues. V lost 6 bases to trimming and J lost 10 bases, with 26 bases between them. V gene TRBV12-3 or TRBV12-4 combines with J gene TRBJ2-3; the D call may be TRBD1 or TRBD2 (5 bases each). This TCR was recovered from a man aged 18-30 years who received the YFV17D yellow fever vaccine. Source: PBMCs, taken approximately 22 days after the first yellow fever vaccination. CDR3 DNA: TGTGCCAGCAGCTCTTTCCGGGACGTGCTCCGTTCTTCGCAGTATTTT. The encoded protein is CASSSFRDVLRSSQYF.